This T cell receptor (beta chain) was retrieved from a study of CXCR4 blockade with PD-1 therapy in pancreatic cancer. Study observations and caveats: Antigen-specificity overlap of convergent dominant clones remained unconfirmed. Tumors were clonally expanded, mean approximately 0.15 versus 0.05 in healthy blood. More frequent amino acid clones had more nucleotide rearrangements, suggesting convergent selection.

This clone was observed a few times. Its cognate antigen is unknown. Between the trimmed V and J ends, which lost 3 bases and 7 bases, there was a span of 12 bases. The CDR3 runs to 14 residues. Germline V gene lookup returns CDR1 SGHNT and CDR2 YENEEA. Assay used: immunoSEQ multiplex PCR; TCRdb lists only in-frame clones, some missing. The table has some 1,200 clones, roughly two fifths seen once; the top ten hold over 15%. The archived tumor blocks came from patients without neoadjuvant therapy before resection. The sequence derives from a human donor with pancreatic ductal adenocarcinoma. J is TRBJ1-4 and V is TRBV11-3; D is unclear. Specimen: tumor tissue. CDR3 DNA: TGTGCCAGCAGCTTGTACGGTGGTTCTGAAAAACTGTTTTTT. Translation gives CASSLYGGSEKLFF.